This T cell receptor (beta chain) was recovered during a study of T cells in Graves' hyperthyroidism and ophthalmopathy (dated by TCRdb to between 2018 and 2020). Turning to the overall study: Peripheral blood samples were taken at initial diagnosis, before any treatment was given. The paper reports TCR Vbeta CDR3 sequencing of approximately 130 peripheral blood samples: under 45 ophthalmopathy, roughly 80 hyperthyroidism and 17 progressor patients. The 100 discovery patients were randomly split 7:3 into training and test sets. An independent validation cohort of about 20 hyperthyroidism patients and roughly 16 patients who later progressed to ophthalmopathy tested prospective prediction of ophthalmopathy. To identify TCR V-J signatures that set the groups apart, the researchers used a discovery cohort of about a hundred patients, made up of fewer than 50 with Graves' ophthalmopathy and around 58 with stable Graves' hyperthyroidism. In addition, the study compared T-cell repertoires in thyroid tissue and in blood from roughly 6 Graves' hyperthyroidism patients. After sampling, hyperthyroidism patients received methimazole starting at 30 mg daily, and ophthalmopathy patients received high-dose intravenous methylprednisolone. Study-wide findings and limitations: Most expanded thyroid clonotypes (frequency above 0.001) were also detected in blood, suggesting blood repertoires may reflect thyroid immune responses. In validation, progression to ophthalmopathy was predicted by the model with nearly 71% sensitivity and 72% to 85% specificity, a median of 6.5 months before onset. No statistical method was used to fix the sample size in advance, and group allocation was not hidden from the investigators. A model built on a 13 V-J signature distinguished ophthalmopathy from stable hyperthyroidism, reaching over 85% sensitivity and about 81% specificity in cross-validation and 80%/75% in testing.

Graves' hyperthyroidism was defined as stable when no progression to ophthalmopathy occurred over 18 months of follow-up. Hyperthyroidism patients were aged 18 to 65 years and newly diagnosed, with disease duration of less than 2 months. Patients with uncontrolled infections, other autoimmune diseases, pregnancy or lactation were excluded. Diagnoses relied on clinical symptoms, serum thyroxine and TRAb, thyroid ultrasound and orbital computed tomography. PBMCs were separated from roughly 10 ml of fresh peripheral blood using Ficoll-Paque density gradient centrifugation. Total RNA was extracted using Trizol reagent, and RNA quality was assessed on an Agilent 2100 Bioanalyzer. Measured from the cysteine to the phenylalanine, the CDR3 is 15 residues long. The only DNA kept is the CDR3, 45 bases in frame from the first base. CDR1 and CDR2 are read off the germline V gene as SGHRS and YFSETQ. Between the V and J ends, shortened by 7 bases and 3 bases respectively, the junction contains 18 bases.

TCR beta CDR3 regions were amplified from RNA transcripts. The TCR CDR3 was subjected to a first round of RT-PCR using the HTBI primer set and the Qiagen OneStep RT-PCR kit. The libraries were constructed in a second round of multiplex PCR and then size-selected and purified. The libraries were sequenced on an Illumina HiSeq2000 using paired-end 100 bp reads. For the original study's pipeline: SOAPnuke was used to process the raw data, throwing out any read that contained adapters or uncalled bases, had a mean Phred below 15, or lacked an exact constant-primer or identifier match. High-quality paired reads were merged using COPE v1.2.5, and each unique nucleotide sequence was defined as a clonotype. MiTCR v1.1 was used to align clonotypes to the IMGT TRBV, TRBD and TRBJ reference segments. The analysis was restricted to V-J combinations with a frequency above 0.0001, which together covered roughly 99% of the repertoires. A TCS score was defined as the ratio of F50 (clonal expansion) to E x V (chaos), with BLOSUM62-based TCRdist applied between CDR3 peptides within each V-J. Welch's t-statistics and random forest reduced approximately 520 V-J features to 13, which were used in a naive Bayes classifier (R e1071). The public reads were quality trimmed at Q25 with fastp and then assembled into clones with MiXCR by TCRdb, keeping productive beta chains. Merged by CDR3 protein, the rows form single entries marked with the most common genes and DNA. TCRdb, rather than the study authors, made the V and J calls. The table for this sample lists approximately 640,000 distinct CDR3 sequences; under 20% of them were counted only once. 3.8% of the sample lies in the top ten.

This clonotype has just a few counts. The antigen this receptor binds is unknown. Base qualities are not recorded, but no much larger clone differs from it by a single base. Here the chain combines TRBV5-1 and TRBJ2-3; TRBD1 is possibly the D segment (6 matching bases). The receptor's source is a woman in her 30s with Graves' hyperthyroidism. The sequencing input was blood. The sequenced DNA is TGCGCCAGCGCCCCCAGGGGATTAAATACAGATACGCAGTATTTT. Its translation reads: CASAPRGLNTDTQYF.